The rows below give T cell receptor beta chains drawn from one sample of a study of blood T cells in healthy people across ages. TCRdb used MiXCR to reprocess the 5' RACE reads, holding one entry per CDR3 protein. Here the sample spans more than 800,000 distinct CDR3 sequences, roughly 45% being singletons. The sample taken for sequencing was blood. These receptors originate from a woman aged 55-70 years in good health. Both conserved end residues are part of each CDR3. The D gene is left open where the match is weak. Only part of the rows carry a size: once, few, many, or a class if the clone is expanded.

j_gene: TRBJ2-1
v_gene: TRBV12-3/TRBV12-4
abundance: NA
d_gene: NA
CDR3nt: TGTGCCAGCAGAGAGGCAGGAAACAATGAGCAGTTCTTC
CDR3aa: CASREAGNNEQFF

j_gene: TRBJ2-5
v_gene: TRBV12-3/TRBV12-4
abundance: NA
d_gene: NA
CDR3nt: TGTGCCAGCAGTTTAGAGGGAGACTTGGGGACCCAGTACTTC
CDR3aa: CASSLEGDLGTQYF

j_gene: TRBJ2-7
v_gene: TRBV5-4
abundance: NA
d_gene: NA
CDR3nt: TGTGCCAGCAGCTTAGAGCCAAGCTCCTACGAGCAGTACTTC
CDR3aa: CASSLEPSSYEQYF

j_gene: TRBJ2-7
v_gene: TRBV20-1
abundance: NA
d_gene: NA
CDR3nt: TGCAGTGCTATGCGAGGTGAGAGCTACGAGCAGTACTTC
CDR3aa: CSAMRGESYEQYF

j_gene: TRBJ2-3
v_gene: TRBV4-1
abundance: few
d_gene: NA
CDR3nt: TGCGCCAGCAGCCAAGAAGAGCGGTCAGGGGATACGCAGTATTTT
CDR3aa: CASSQEERSGDTQYF

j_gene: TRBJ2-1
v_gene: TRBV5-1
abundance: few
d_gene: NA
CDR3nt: TGCGCCAGCAGCTTAAGTAATAACGGGAGAGGGGAGCAGTTCTTC
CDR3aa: CASSLSNNGRGEQFF

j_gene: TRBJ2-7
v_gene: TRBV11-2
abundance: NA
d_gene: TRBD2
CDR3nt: TGTGCCAGCAGCTTAGATTACGGGAGGCACAATGAGCAGTACTTC
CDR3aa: CASSLDYGRHNEQYF

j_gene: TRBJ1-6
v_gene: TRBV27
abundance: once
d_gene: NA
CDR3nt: TGTGCCAGCAATCTCGGCGGTCATTCACCCCTCCACTTT
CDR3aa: CASNLGGHSPLHF

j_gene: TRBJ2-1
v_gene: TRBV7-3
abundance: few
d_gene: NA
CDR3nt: TGTGCCAGCAGCTTAAATCCGGGACTTAGAAGTGAGCAGTTCTTC
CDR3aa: CASSLNPGLRSEQFF

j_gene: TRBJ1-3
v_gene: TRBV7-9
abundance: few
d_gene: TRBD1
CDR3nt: TGTGCCAGCAGCTTGGGGACAGTTGGAAACACCATATATTTT
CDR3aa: CASSLGTVGNTIYF

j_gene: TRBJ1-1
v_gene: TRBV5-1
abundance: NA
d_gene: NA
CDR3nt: TGCGCCAGCAGCTTGGTATCAGGGTCGAACACTGAAGCTTTCTTT
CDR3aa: CASSLVSGSNTEAFF

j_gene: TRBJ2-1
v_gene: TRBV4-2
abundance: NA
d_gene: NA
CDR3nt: TGTGCCAGCAGCCAAGCCGGTAGCGGAAACTACAATGAGCAGTTCTTC
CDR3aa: CASSQAGSGNYNEQFF

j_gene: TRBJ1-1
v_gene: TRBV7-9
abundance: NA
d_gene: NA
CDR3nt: TGTGCCAGCAGCTCACCGCCTACTTTGAACACTGAAGCTTTCTTT
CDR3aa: CASSSPPTLNTEAFF

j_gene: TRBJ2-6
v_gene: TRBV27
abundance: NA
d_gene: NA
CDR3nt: TGTGCCAGCAGTCCGGAACCCTCTGGGGCCAACGTCCTGACTTTC
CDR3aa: CASSPEPSGANVLTF

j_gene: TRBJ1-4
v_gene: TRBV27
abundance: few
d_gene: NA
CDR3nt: TGTGCCAGCAGTTTCCGGGGAGGGGTTAATGAAAAACTGTTTTTT
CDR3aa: CASSFRGGVNEKLFF

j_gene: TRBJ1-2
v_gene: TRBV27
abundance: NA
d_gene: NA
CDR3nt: TGTGCCAGCAGTCCCCTCGGGCATGCGGACTATGGCTACACCTTC
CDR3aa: CASSPLGHADYGYTF

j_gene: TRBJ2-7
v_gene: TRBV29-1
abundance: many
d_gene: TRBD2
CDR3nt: TGCAGCGTTGAAAAGGTAGGAAGCGGGAGAAGAGGAGGCGAGCAGTACTTC
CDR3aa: CSVEKVGSGRRGGEQYF

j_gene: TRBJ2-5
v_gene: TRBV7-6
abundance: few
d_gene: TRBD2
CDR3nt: TGTGCCAGCAGTCGCCGCGGGGGAGAGACCCAGTACTTC
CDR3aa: CASSRRGGETQYF

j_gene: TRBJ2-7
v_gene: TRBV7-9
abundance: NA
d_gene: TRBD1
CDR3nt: TGTGCCAGCAGCGCTCCCTTTCGACAGGGGTCCTACGAGCAGTACTTC
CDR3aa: CASSAPFRQGSYEQYF

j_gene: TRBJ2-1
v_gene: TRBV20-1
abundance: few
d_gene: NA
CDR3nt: TGCAGTGCTAGAGATGTAGGGAGTGAGCAGTTCTTC
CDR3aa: CSARDVGSEQFF

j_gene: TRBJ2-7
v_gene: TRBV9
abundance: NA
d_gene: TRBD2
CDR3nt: TGTGCCAGCAGCTTAAGTAGCGGGAGCGGGGCGTACGAGCAGTACTTC
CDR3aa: CASSLSSGSGAYEQYF

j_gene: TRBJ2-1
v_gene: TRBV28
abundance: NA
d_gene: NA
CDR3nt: TGTGCCAGCATGGGAAGGGGGTCCCAAGAGACCCAGTTCTTC
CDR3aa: CASMGRGSQETQFF

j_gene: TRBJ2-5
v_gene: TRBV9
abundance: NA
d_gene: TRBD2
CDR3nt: TGTGCCAGCAGCCCCCGACGAGCGGGAGTCGACGGGCAGTACTTC
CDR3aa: CASSPRRAGVDGQYF

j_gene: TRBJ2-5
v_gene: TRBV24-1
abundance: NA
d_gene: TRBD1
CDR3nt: TGTGCCACCAGTGATTCCGGGACAGCGACGCAAGAGACCCAGTACTTC
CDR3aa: CATSDSGTATQETQYF

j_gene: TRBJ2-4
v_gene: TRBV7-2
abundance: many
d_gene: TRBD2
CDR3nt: TGTGCCAGCAGCCCAGGACTAGCTGGAAACATTCAGTACTTC
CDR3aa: CASSPGLAGNIQYF

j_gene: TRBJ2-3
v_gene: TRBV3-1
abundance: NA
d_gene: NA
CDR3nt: TGTGCCAGCAGCCGCGGGCTAGTTATGGATACGCAGTATTTT
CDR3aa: CASSRGLVMDTQYF

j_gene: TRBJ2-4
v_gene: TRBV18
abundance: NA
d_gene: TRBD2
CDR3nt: TGTGCCAGCTCACCACTTCAACTAGCGGGAATAGCCAAAAACATTCAGTACTTC
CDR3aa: CASSPLQLAGIAKNIQYF

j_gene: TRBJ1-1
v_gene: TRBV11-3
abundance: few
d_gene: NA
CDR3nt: TGTGCCAGCAGCCTAGGCTCGGACACTGAAGCTTTCTTT
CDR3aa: CASSLGSDTEAFF

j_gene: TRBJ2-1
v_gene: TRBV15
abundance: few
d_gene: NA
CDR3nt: TGTGCCACCAGCGTTTTTTCGACGGTCAATGAGCAGTTCTTC
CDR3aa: CATSVFSTVNEQFF